The 12 T cell receptor beta chains presented below share a single source sample, sequenced in a study of cytomegalovirus exposure and HLA in healthy donors. Using immunoSEQ multiplex PCR, the repertoire was profiled, and TCRdb retains in-frame clones only, with some absent. The sample includes around 200,000 clones, 88% of them seen just once. Sequencing input: PBMCs. These receptors were taken from a woman under 30 in good health and CMV-seronegative.

This clone was detected a few times. The chain has TRBV2 and TRBJ1-2; TRBD1 aligns across 7 bases. From germline, CDR1 is SNHLY and CDR2 FYNNEI. Germline trimming cut 1 base from V and 4 bases from J; bases unmatched to any gene: 6. This CDR3 has 15 residues. The CDR3 loop is CASSEEPGGLYGYTF. The CDR3 DNA reads TGTGCCAGCAGTGAAGAGCCAGGGGGACTCTATGGCTACACCTTC.

This chain links TRBV25-1 with TRBJ2-1, with D possibly TRBD2 on 6 matching bases. V lost 3 bases, J lost 7 bases, and 10 bases lay in between. Per germline, CDR1 MGHDK and CDR2 SYGVNS. The CDR3 is 13 residues long. The CDR3 spells CASSDAGPNEQFF. In nucleotides, the CDR3 is TGTGCCAGCAGTGATGCGGGACCGAATGAGCAGTTCTTC.

The CDR3 loop reads CASQTGTSGSSQYF. The CDR3 DNA sequence: TGTGCCAGCCAGACCGGGACTAGCGGGAGTAGTCAGTACTTC. The genes are TRBV7-2 and TRBJ2-4, with 14 nucleotides matching TRBD2. V shed 8 bases, J shed 12 bases, and the junction held 9 bases outside the gene matches. The CDR3 loop spans 14 amino acids. The germline V gene encodes CDR1 SGHTA and CDR2 FQGNSA.

CDR3 in DNA: TGCGCCAGCAGCCAAGTGGTGCGGGACAGGGGGCGCGGTGGCTACACCTTC. Amino acid sequence: CASSQVVRDRGRGGYTF. This chain uses TRBV4-1 with TRBJ1-2; TRBD1 matches at 12 bases. Unmatched junction bases numbered 10, after V lost 1 base and J lost 7 bases. Germline-derived CDR1 and CDR2 are MGHRA and YSYEKL. This CDR3 is 17 amino acids long.

This clone showed up just a few times. The V gene is TRBV4-1, the J gene TRBJ2-3, with 10 bases lining up with TRBD1. CDR3 length: 15 amino acids. Germline V gene lookup returns CDR1 MGHRA and CDR2 YSYEKL. V trimming: 4 bases; J trimming: 5 bases; junction bases outside the gene matches: 6. The CDR3 DNA follows: TGCGCCAGCAGCCTGGGACAGGGGCAGGGAGATACGCAGTATTTT. It is translated as CASSLGQGQGDTQYF.

This chain connects TRBV7-6 to TRBJ1-2; 7 bases match TRBD1. Unmatched junction bases numbered 8, after V lost 2 bases and J lost 8 bases. In germline, CDR1 is SGHVS, CDR2 FNYEAQ. The CDR3 has 14 residues. CDR3 sequence (DNA): TGTGCCAGCAGCTTAAACAGGGGTCCCGGGGGCTACACCTTC. Its protein is CASSLNRGPGGYTF. Variable domain in full (rest from reference TRBV7-6 and TRBJ1-2): GAGVSQSPRYKVTKRGQDVALRCDPISGHVSLYWYRQALGQGPEFLTYFNYEAQQDKSGLPNDRFSAERPEGSISTLTIQRTEQRDSAMYRCASSLNRGPGGYTFGSGTRLTVV.

J is TRBJ2-2 and V is TRBV5-1, with TRBD1 matching over 7 bases. J was trimmed by 1 base and V by 4 bases; bases with no gene match: 4. The CDR3 runs to 15 residues. Germline-derived CDR1 and CDR2 are SGHRS and YFSETQ. The CDR3 coding sequence is TGCGCCAGCAGCCGCACAGGGGTGAACACCGGGGAGCTGTTTTTT. Translated: CASSRTGVNTGELFF.

The chain links TRBV28 to TRBJ2-7, with D maybe TRBD2 (6 bases). The CDR3 sequence is 19 residues long. Per the germline V gene, CDR1 is MDHEN and CDR2 is SYDVKM. V shed 4 bases and J shed 3 bases, with 28 bases lying between them. Written as DNA, the CDR3 is TGTGCCAGCAGTTACCCCCGGGGGAGCGGGCTACCGGGGGTCTACGAGCAGTACTTC. Translation gives CASSYPRGSGLPGVYEQYF. Drawing the rest from reference TRBV28 and TRBJ2-7, the complete variable domain is DVKVTQSSRYLVKRTGEKVFLECVQDMDHENMFWYRQDPGLGLRLIYFSYDVKMKEKGDIPEGYSVSREKKERFSLILESASTNQTSMYLCASSYPRGSGLPGVYEQYFGPGTRLTVT.

This chain joins TRBV15 and TRBJ1-2, with unresolved D. V lost 5 bases, J lost 0 bases, and 22 bases lay in between. Germline V lookup: CDR1 LNHNV, CDR2 YYDKDF (reference sequence). CDR3 size: 18 residues. The CDR3 sequence is CATSPSSLRELTNYGYTF. The CDR3 region has the DNA TGTGCCACCAGCCCTTCTAGTTTGAGGGAGTTAACTAACTATGGCTACACCTTC.

The rearrangement links TRBV29-1 to TRBJ2-3, with 10 bases lining up with TRBD1. From germline, CDR1 is SQVTM and CDR2 ANQGSEA. This CDR3 contains 16 residues. The V segment lost 1 base and the J segment 3 bases; nucleotides outside the gene matches: 7. CDR3 in DNA: TGCAGCGTTGAAGGATGGGGGACAGGGGAGACAGATACGCAGTATTTT. This encodes CSVEGWGTGETDTQYF.

The chain carries TRBV27 and TRBJ2-3, with TRBD2 matching over 14 bases. V trimming: 5 bases; J trimming: 5 bases; junction bases outside the gene matches: 3. From germline, CDR1 is MNHEY and CDR2 SMNVEV (reference sequence). This CDR3 contains 15 residues. The CDR3 nucleotides are TGTGCCAGCAGTGGACTAGCGGGAGGTTTAGATACGCAGTATTTT. The encoded protein is CASSGLAGGLDTQYF.

V usage is TRBV2 and J usage is TRBJ1-2; perhaps TRBD1 as D (6 bases). The CDR3 is 14 residues long. Germline V gives CDR1 SNHLY, CDR2 FYNNEI. Trimming pared 2 bases from V and 7 bases from J, leaving 14 bases between. CDR3 sequence (DNA): TGTGCCAGCAGTGAATCGATAGGGGGTGCTGGCTACACCTTC. Amino acids: CASSESIGGAGYTF.